This TCR beta chain was captured in a study of blood T cells in healthy people across ages. A second PCR of about 7 to 12 cycles used a sample-barcoded 5' primer and a J-beta primer mix. Each CDR3 protein gets one entry after TCRdb re-called the 5' RACE reads with MiXCR. The profile shows about 830,000 distinct CDR3 sequences, approximately 67% of them singletons. Germline assignment: CDR1 MDHEN and CDR2 SYDVKM. The CDR3 loop spans 12 amino acids. V lost 10 bases, J lost 4 bases, and 12 bases lay in between. The rearrangement links TRBV28 to TRBJ2-3; tentatively, D is TRBD1 (6 bases). The receptor was derived from a man aged 30 to 45 in good health. Sequencing used blood. The CDR3 region is CATITGSDTQYF. In nucleotides, the CDR3 is TGTGCCACCATTACAGGGTCAGATACGCAGTATTTT. Drawing the rest from reference TRBV28 and TRBJ2-3, the complete variable domain is DVKVTQSSRYLVKRTGEKVFLECVQDMDHENMFWYRQDPGLGLRLIYFSYDVKMKEKGDIPEGYSVSREKKERFSLILESASTNQTSMYLCATITGSDTQYFGPGTRLTVL.